This T cell receptor (beta chain) was sequenced for a study of cytomegalovirus exposure and HLA in healthy donors. A remark on this clone: Its specificity is unknown.

Broader study findings: Accurate HLA-A and HLA-B prediction from TCR beta sequences was reported for most subjects. As was reported, the classifier diagnosed cytomegalovirus status with high specificity and sensitivity. What was likely a sequencing artifact was a cluster of highly shared sequence variants. Relative to equally common others, HLA-associated TCR beta chains showed greater clonal expansion in a later analysis.

This CDR3 region has 14 residues. Germline-derived CDR1 and CDR2 are ENHRY and SYGVKD. V was pared by 6 bases and J by 1 base, with 11 bases between. PCR amplification relied on 60 Vbeta primers (plus 13 Jbeta primers). Assay used: immunoSEQ multiplex PCR; TCRdb lists only in-frame clones, some missing. The sample shows more than 85,000 clones, approximately 87% of them seen only once. J is TRBJ2-3 and V is TRBV10-3, with D possibly TRBD1 on 6 matching bases. The TCR comes from a man in his forties in good health and CMV-seronegative. Sequences were obtained from PBMCs. DNA of the CDR3: TGTGCCATCAGGGAGACAGGAGGCACAGATACGCAGTATTTT. Its protein is CAIRETGGTDTQYF.